This T cell receptor beta chain was sequenced in a study of blood T cell repertoires in COVID-19. Study-wide background: From the United States, Italy and Spain came samples of acute and convalescent COVID-19. Sources were T cells, B-cell-depleted T cells, or PBMCs; the material itself was cDNA or gDNA.

V was trimmed by 0 bases and J by 4 bases, leaving 22 bases between them. Germline values: CDR1 MGHRA, CDR2 YSYEKL. CDR3 length: 18 amino acids. Source study methods: Amplified reference gene primers provided the basis for estimating nucleated cell counts. Sequencing was performed with immunoSEQ multiplex PCR; in TCRdb, only in-frame clones are kept and a portion is missing. V and J calls and clone size come straight from that table; D and trimming were deduced from the DNA. The sample shows over 130,000 clones, 75% to 85% of them seen only once. This clone showed up just once. The chain has TRBV4-1 and TRBJ2-7, with a weak D call TRBD1 (6 bases). The receptor was derived from a man in his fifties with acute or convalescent COVID-19. The specimen sequenced was peripheral blood. CDR3 residues: CASSQEPDGQPKVYEQYF. DNA for the CDR3: TGCGCCAGCAGCCAAGAGCCGGACGGACAGCCTAAGGTGTACGAGCAGTACTTC.